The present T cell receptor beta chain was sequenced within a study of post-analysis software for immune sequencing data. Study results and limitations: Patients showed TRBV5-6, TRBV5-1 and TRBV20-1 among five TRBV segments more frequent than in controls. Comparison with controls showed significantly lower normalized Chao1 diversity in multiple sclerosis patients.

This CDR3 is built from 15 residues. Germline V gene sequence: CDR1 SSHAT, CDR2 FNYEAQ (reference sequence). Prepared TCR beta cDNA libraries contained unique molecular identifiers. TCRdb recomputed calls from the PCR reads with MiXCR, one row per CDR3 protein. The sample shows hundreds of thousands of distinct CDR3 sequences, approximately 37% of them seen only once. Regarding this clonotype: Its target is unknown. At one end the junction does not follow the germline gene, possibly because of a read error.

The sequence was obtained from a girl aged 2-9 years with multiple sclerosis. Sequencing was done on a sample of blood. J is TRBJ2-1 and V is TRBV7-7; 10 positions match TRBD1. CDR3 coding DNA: TGTGCTAGCAGCTGGGGGACAGGGGAATACAATGAGCAGTTCTTC. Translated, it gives CASSWGTGEYNEQFF.